This T cell receptor (beta chain) was captured in a study of PD-1 blockade in classical Hodgkin lymphoma. Study in general: The patients were dosed with nivolumab 3 mg/kg, infused intravenously every 2 weeks. Regarding the study as a whole: Underlying causes for the observed repertoire differences were not defined, possibly disease activity or prior therapy. Nivolumab starters within 1 year of ASCT were excluded.

As regards this clone: The target antigen is unknown. The junction departs from the called germline gene at one end, perhaps through a read error.

Sequencing used immunoSEQ multiplex PCR; TCRdb keeps in-frame clones, though not all of them. The top ten clones hold just under 7.5% of a sample with about 7,600 clones, 77% of them seen once. Relapse was seen in all patients after autologous stem cell transplantation, and brentuximab vedotin exposure was variable. Purified CD4+ T cells were obtained from thawed PBMCs through magnetic negative selection. The sequences come from CD4+ T cells from blood, collected at baseline. The clonotype originates from a human donor with classical Hodgkin lymphoma.

The CDR3 spells CSVEDGSHGYTF. CDR3 bases: TGCAGCGTAGAAGACGGATCCCATGGCTACACCTTC. The rearrangement uses TRBV29-1 and TRBJ1-2; D unclear. Germline V CDR1 and CDR2: SQVTM, ANQGSEA. The CDR3 loop spans 12 amino acids. The full variable domain, its missing parts supplied by reference TRBV29-1 and TRBJ1-2, is SAVISQKPSRDICQRGTSLTIQCQVDSQVTMMFWYRQQPGQSLTLIATANQGSEATYESGFVIDKFPISRPNLTFSTLTVSNMSPEDSSIYLCSVEDGSHGYTFGSGTRLTVV.